The 6 T cell receptor beta chains below were found in one sample sequenced in a study of identifying expanded T cells in peripheral blood. Profiling relied on immunoSEQ multiplex PCR, and the TCRdb table lists in-frame clones only, not all of them. The sample carries about 130,000 clones, around nine tenths recorded once. Sequencing was carried out using blood. The receptors were sampled from a person aged 18 to 70 in good health.

The rearrangement links TRBV19 to TRBJ2-3; 12 bases are shared with TRBD2. The CDR3 runs 16 residues. The germline V gene encodes CDR1 LNHDA and CDR2 SQIVND (reference sequence). Losses at the gene ends were 7 bases for V and 4 bases for J; bases not matched to a gene: 9. CDR3 loop: CASTASTSGSADTQYF. CDR3 in DNA: TGTGCCAGTACCGCCTCGACTAGCGGGAGTGCAGATACGCAGTATTTT.

V gene TRBV10-3 combines with J gene TRBJ2-2; 7 bases agree with TRBD2. The CDR3 length is 13 residues. With 5 bases clipped from V and 8 bases from J, the junction kept 5 bases outside the gene matches. The germline V gene encodes CDR1 ENHRY and CDR2 SYGVKD. The DNA for the CDR3 is TGTGCCATCAGTCAAAGCGGGGAGGGGGAGCTGTTTTTT. Translating it yields CAISQSGEGELFF.

The J gene is TRBJ2-7, the V gene TRBV28; 10 bases are a match to TRBD2. Looked up from germline, CDR1 is MDHEN and CDR2 is SYDVKM. The CDR3 sequence is 21 residues long. V lost 2 bases, J lost 2 bases, and 21 bases stayed unmatched. The CDR3 loop reads CASSLIVWTSGTTRTTYEQYF. The DNA for the CDR3 is TGTGCCAGCAGTTTAATTGTTTGGACTAGCGGAACAACCCGAACGACCTACGAGCAGTACTTC.

The V and J genes are TRBV7-9 and TRBJ1-1; D not certain. With 4 bases removed from V and 0 bases from J, the gap between germline ends came to 6 bases. The CDR3 has 13 residues. CDR1 is SEHNR, CDR2 FQNEAQ, per germline (reference sequence). CDR3 nucleotides: TGTGCCAGCAGCTCAAATATGAACACTGAAGCTTTCTTT. Its translation: CASSSNMNTEAFF.

The chain joins TRBV7-3 to TRBJ1-2; unclear D gene. Germline-derived CDR1 and CDR2 are SGHTA and FQGTGA. The CDR3 sequence is 15 residues long. V lost 1 base to trimming and J lost 2 bases, with 11 bases between them. The CDR3: CASSLIGQDNYGYTF. The CDR3 nucleotides are TGTGCCAGCAGCTTAATCGGGCAGGACAACTATGGCTACACCTTC.

The chain carries TRBV7-9 and TRBJ1-4, with 7 bases aligning to TRBD1. The CDR3 has 17 residues. CDR1 and CDR2 from the germline V gene are SEHNR and FQNEAQ (reference sequence). After removal of 5 bases from V and 3 bases from J, the junction contained 12 bases not matched to a gene. In DNA form, the CDR3 reads TGTGCCAGCAGCCCCCGGGGCGTGGGGACAGCTAATGAAAAACTGTTTTTT. This encodes CASSPRGVGTANEKLFF.